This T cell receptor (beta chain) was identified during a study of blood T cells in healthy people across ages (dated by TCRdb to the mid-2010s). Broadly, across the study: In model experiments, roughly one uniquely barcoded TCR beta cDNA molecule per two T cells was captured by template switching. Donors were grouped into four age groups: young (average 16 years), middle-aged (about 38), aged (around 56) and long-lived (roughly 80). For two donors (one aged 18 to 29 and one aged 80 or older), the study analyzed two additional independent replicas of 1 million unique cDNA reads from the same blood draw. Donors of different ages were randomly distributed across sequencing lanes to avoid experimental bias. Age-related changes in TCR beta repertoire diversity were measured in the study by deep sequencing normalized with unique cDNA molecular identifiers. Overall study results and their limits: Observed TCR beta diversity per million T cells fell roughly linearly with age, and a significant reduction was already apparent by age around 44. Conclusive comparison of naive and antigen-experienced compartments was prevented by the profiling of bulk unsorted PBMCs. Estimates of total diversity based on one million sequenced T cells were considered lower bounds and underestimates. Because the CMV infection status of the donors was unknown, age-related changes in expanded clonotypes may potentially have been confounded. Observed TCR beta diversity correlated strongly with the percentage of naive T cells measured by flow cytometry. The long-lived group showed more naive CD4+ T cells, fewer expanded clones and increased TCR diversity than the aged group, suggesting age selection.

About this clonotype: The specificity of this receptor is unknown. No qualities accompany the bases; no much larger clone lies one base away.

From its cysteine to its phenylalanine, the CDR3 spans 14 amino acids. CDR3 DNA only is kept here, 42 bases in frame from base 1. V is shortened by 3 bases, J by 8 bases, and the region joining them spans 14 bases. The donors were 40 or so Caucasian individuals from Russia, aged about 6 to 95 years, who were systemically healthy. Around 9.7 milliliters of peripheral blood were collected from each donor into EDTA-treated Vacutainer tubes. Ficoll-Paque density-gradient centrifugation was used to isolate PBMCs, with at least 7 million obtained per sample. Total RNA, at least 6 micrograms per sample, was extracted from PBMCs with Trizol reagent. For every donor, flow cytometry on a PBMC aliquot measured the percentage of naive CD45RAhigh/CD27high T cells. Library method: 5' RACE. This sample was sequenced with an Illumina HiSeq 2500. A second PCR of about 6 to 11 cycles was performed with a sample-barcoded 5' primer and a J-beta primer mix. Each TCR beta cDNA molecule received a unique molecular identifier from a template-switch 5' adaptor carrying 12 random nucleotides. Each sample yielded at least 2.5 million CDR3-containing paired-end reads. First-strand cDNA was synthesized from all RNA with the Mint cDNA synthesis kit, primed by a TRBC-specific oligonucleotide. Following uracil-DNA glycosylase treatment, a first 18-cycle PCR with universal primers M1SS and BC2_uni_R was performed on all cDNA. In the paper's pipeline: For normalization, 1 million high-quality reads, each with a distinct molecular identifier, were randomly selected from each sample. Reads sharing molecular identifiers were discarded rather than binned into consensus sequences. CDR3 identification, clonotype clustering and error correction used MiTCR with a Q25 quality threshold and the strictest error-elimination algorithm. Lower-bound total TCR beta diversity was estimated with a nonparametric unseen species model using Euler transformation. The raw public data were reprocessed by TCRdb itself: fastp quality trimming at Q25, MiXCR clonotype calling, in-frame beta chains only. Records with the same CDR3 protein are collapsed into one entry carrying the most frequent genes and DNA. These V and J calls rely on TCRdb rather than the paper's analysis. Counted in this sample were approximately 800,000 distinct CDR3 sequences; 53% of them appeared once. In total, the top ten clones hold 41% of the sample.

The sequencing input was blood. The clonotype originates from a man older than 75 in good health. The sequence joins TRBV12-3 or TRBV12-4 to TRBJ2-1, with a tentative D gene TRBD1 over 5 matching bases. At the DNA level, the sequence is TGTGCCAGCAGTTTGGGGCAGGGTGGCTATGAGCAGTTCTTC. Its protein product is CASSLGQGGYEQFF.